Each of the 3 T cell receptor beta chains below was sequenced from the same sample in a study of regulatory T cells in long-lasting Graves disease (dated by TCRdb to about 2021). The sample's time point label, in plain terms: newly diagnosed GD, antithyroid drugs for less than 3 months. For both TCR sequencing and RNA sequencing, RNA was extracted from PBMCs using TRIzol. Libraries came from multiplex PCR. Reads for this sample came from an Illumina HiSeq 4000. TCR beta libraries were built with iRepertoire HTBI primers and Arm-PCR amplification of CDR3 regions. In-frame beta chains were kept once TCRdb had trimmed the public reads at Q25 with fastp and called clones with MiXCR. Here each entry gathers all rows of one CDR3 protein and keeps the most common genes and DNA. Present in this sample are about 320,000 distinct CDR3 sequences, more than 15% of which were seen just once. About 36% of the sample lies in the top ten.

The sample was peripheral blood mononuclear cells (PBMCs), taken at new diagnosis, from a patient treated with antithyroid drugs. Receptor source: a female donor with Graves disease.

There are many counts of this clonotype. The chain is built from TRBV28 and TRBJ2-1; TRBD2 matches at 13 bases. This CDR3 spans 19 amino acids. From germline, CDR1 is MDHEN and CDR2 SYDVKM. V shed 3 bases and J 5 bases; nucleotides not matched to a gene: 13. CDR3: CASSFLLAGGPGLDNEQFF. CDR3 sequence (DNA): TGTGCCAGCAGTTTTTTACTAGCGGGAGGGCCAGGTTTAGACAATGAGCAGTTCTTC.

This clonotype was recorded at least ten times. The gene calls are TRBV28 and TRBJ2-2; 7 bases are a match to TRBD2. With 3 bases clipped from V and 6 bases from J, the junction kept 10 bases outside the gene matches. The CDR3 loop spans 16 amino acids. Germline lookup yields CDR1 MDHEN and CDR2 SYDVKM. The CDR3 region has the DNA TGTGCCAGCAGTTTTGTCCGGGAGGTTGGGGCCGGGGAGCTGTTTTTT. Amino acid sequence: CASSFVREVGAGELFF.

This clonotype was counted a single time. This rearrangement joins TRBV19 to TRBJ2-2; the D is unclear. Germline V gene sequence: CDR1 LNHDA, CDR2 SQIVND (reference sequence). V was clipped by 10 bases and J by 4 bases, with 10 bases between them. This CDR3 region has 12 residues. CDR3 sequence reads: CATTTATGELFF. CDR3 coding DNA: TGTGCCACCACGACCGCCACCGGGGAGCTGTTTTTT.